This T cell receptor (beta chain) is drawn from a study of T cells after yellow fever vaccination. The CDR3 spans 13 residues. The junction had 5 bases not matched to a gene; V was cut back by 5 bases and J by 4 bases. This clonotype showed up many times. TCRdb analysed the 5' RACE reads with MiXCR anew, one entry per CDR3 protein. The data hold some 240,000 distinct CDR3 sequences, with more than 3.5% observed a single time. This TCR was recovered from a man younger than 35 who received the YFV17D yellow fever vaccine. V and J are TRBV12-3 or TRBV12-4 and TRBJ2-7, with TRBD1 matching 7 bases. The sample was PBMCs, taken 15 days after the yellow fever booster vaccination. CDR3 in amino acids: CASSKGQLYEQYV. The CDR3 nucleotides are TGTGCCAGCAGTAAGGGACAGCTTTACGAGCAGTACGTC.